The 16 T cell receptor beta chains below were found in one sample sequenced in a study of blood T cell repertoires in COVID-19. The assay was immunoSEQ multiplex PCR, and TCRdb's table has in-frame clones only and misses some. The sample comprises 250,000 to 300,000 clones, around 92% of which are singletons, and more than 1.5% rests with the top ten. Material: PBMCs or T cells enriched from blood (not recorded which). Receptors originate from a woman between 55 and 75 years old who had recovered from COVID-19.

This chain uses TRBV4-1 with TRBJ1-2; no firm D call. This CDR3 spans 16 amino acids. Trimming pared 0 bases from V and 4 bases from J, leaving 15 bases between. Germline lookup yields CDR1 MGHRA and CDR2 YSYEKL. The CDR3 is CASSQDPGSSFYGYTF. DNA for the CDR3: TGCGCCAGCAGCCAAGACCCGGGAAGTAGTTTCTATGGCTACACCTTC.

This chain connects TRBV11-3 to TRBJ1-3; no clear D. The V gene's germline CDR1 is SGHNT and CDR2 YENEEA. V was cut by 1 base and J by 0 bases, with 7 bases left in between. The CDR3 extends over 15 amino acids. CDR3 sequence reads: CASSLGLFSGNTIYF. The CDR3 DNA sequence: TGTGCCAGCAGCTTAGGGCTTTTCTCTGGAAACACCATATATTTT.

Written as DNA, the CDR3 is TGCGCCAGCAGCTCACAGGGGGAACGCAATCAGCCCCAGCATTTT. As protein: CASSSQGERNQPQHF. This chain connects TRBV5-1 to TRBJ1-5; 8 bases match TRBD1. V shed 3 bases and J 2 bases; nucleotides not matched to a gene: 4. CDR1 and CDR2 (germline): SGHRS, YFSETQ. The CDR3 covers 15 residues.

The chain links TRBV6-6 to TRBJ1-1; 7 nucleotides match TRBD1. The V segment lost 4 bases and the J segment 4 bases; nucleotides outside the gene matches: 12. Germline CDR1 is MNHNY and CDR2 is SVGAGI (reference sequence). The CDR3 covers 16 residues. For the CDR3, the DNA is TGTGCCAGCAGTTTCCCGGGACAGCGATCCGGCACTGAAGCTTTCTTT. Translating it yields CASSFPGQRSGTEAFF.

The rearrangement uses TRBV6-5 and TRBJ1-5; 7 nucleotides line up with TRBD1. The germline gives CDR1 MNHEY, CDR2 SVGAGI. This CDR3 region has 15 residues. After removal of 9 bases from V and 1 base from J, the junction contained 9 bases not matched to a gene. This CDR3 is CASNTGASSNQPQHF. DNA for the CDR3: TGTGCCAGTAACACAGGGGCTTCAAGCAATCAGCCCCAGCATTTT.

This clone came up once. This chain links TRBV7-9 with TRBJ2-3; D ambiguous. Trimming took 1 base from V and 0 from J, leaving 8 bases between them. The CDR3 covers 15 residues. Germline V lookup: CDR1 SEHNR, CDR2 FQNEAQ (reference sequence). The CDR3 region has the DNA TGTGCCAGCAGCTTAGACGCCGAGAGCACAGATACGCAGTATTTT. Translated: CASSLDAESTDTQYF.

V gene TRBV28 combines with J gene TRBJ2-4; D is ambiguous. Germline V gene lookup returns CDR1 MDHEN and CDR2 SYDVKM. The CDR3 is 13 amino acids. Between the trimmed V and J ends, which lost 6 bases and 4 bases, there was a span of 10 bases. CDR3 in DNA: TGTGCCAGCAGACCAGGTGGGAAAAACATTCAGTACTTC. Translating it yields CASRPGGKNIQYF.

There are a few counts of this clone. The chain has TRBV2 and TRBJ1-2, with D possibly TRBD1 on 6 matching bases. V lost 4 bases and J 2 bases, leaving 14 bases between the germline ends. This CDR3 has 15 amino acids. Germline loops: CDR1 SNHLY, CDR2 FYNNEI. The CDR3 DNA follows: TGTGCCAGCAGTGCTGGGGGCGAGATAAACTATGGCTACACCTTC. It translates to CASSAGGEINYGYTF.

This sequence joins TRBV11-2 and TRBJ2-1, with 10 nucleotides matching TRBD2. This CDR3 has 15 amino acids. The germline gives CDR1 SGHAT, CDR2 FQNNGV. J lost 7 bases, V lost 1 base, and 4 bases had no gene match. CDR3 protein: CASSLVAGGNNEQFF. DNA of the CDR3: TGTGCCAGCAGCTTAGTAGCGGGGGGTAATAATGAGCAGTTCTTC.

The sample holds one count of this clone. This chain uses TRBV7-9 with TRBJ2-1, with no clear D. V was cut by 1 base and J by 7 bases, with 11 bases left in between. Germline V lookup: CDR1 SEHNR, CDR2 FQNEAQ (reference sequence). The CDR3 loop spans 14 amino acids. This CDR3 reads CASSLVSAGNEQFF. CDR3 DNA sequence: TGTGCCAGCAGCTTAGTATCTGCCGGGAATGAGCAGTTCTTC.

The CDR3 loop is CASSLGQTTDTQYF. The CDR3 coding sequence is TGTGCCAGCAGCCTCGGACAGACCACAGATACGCAGTATTTT. J is TRBJ2-3 and V is TRBV11-3, with D maybe TRBD1 (6 bases). The CDR3 spans 14 residues. CDR1 and CDR2 from the germline V gene are SGHNT and YENEEA. V dropped 5 bases and J dropped 2 bases, with 11 bases sitting between them. The full variable domain, its missing parts supplied by reference TRBV11-3 and TRBJ2-3, is EAGVVQSPRYKIIEKKQPVAFWCNPISGHNTLYWYLQNLGQGPELLIRYENEEAVDDSQLPKDRFSAERLKGVDSTLKIQPAELGDSAVYLCASSLGQTTDTQYFGPGTRLTVL.

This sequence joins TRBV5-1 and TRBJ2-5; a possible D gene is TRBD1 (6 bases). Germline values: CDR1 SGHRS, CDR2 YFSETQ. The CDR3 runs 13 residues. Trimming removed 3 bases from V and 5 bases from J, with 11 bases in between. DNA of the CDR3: TGCGCCAGCAGCTCCACAGGGCAGGAGACCCAGTACTTC. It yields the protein CASSSTGQETQYF.

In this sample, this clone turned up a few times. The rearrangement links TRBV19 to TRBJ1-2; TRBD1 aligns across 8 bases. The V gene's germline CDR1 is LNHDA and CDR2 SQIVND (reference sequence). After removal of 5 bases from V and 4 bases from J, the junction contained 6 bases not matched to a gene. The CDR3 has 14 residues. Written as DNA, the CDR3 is TGTGCCAGTAGTCCAGCAGGGGGCGCCTATGGCTACACCTTC. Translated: CASSPAGGAYGYTF. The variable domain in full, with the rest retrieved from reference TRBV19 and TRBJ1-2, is DGGITQSPKYLFRKEGQNVTLSCEQNLNHDAMYWYRQDPGQGLRLIYYSQIVNDFQKGDIAEGYSVSREKKESFPLTVTSAQKNPTAFYLCASSPAGGAYGYTFGSGTRLTVV.

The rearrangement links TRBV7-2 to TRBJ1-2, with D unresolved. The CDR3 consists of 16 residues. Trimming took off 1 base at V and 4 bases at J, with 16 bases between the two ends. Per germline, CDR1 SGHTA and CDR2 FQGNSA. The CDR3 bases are TGTGCCAGCAGCTTAGGGGCAGAGAGTTCCCCCTATGGCTACACCTTC. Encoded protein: CASSLGAESSPYGYTF.

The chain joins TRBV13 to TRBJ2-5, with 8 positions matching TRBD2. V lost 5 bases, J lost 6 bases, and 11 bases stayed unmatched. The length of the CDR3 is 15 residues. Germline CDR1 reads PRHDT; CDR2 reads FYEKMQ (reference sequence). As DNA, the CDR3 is TGTGCCAGCAGCCTCGGTCGGGGGGGCCCGCAGACCCAGTACTTC. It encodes CASSLGRGGPQTQYF.

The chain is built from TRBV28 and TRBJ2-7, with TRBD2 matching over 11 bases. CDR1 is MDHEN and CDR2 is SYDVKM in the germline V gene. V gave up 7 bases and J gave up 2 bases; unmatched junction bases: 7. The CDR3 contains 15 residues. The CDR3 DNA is TGTGCCAGCAAGATAGGGACTAGCGGAACCTACGAGCAGTACTTC. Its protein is CASKIGTSGTYEQYF.